A selection of T cell receptor beta chains follows, all from one sample in a study of cytomegalovirus exposure and HLA in healthy donors. This table comes from immunoSEQ multiplex PCR, and its TCRdb copy is limited to in-frame clones, with some not included. Seen here are 70,000 to 100,000 clones, approximately 70% observed once, and the top ten hold about 2.9%. The sequenced sample was PBMCs. The receptors here all came from a man aged 50-60 years in good health and CMV-seronegative. Both conserved end residues are part of each CDR3. The D gene is left open where the match is weak. A clone size is listed for some rows: how often the clone was seen (once, few, many), or a class if it is expanded.

J gene | V gene | D gene | clone size | CDR3 DNA | CDR3 protein
TRBJ1-1 | TRBV5-1 | NA | few | TGCGCCAGCAGCTTGGACGGCAGGGGGAACACTGAAGCTTTCTTT | CASSLDGRGNTEAFF
TRBJ1-5 | TRBV27 | NA | NA | TGTGCCAGCAGTAGCGGGACGGGGAATCAGCCCCAGCATTTT | CASSSGTGNQPQHF
TRBJ2-3 | TRBV29-1 | NA | NA | TGCAGCGTTAACCAGGGATCGACCGGAGATACGCAGTATTTT | CSVNQGSTGDTQYF
TRBJ1-4 | TRBV30 | TRBD1 | NA | TGTGCCTGGAGGATTACAGGGGGGAATGAAAAACTGTTTTTT | CAWRITGGNEKLFF
TRBJ1-3 | TRBV6-5 | TRBD1 | NA | TGTGCCAGCAGTCGATACAGGGGAACTGGAAACACCATATATTTT | CASSRYRGTGNTIYF
TRBJ2-4 | TRBV4-3 | TRBD2 | NA | TGCGCCAGCAGCCTGGCGGGAGAATTAAACATTCAGTACTTC | CASSLAGELNIQYF
TRBJ2-3 | TRBV19 | NA | NA | TGTGCCAGTAGTAATCAGGATTGGAATACGCAGTATTTT | CASSNQDWNTQYF
TRBJ1-5 | TRBV19 | NA | NA | NA | CASSILAREGVDQPQHF
TRBJ1-2 | TRBV5-4 | NA | NA | TGTGCCAGCAGCTTAAGCAGGTCTTTAGGCGGCTACACCTTC | CASSLSRSLGGYTF
TRBJ1-2 | TRBV7-3 | TRBD1 | NA | TGTGCCAGCAGCTTAGGGACAGGGGGCGACTATGGCTACACCTTC | CASSLGTGGDYGYTF
TRBJ2-5 | TRBV2 | NA | few | TGTGCCAGCACCCCTGGGGGGGCTTTAGAGACCCAGTACTTC | CASTPGGALETQYF
TRBJ2-3 | TRBV5-1 | NA | NA | TGCGCCAGCAGCTTCGCCAGGGGTTGGGGAGATACGCAGTATTTT | CASSFARGWGDTQYF
TRBJ2-5 | TRBV5-1 | TRBD2 | NA | TGCGCCAGCAGCTCACTAGCGGGAGTAGTAAAGACCCAGTACTTC | CASSSLAGVVKTQYF
TRBJ1-1 | TRBV9 | NA | few | TGTGCCAGCGCGGCCTCGGAGGACGGGAGGAATGAGGACACTGAAGCTTTCTTT | CASAASEDGRNEDTEAFF
TRBJ2-2 | TRBV18 | TRBD2 | NA | TGTGCCAGCTCACTGACTAGCGGGACGAACACCGGGGAGCTGTTTTTT | CASSLTSGTNTGELFF
TRBJ2-1 | TRBV5-1 | NA | NA | TGCGCCAGCAGCTTCAATCTGGGCCCTTACAATGAGCAGTTCTTC | CASSFNLGPYNEQFF
TRBJ1-3 | TRBV18 | NA | NA | TGTGCCAGCTCACCACCGTCAGGAAACACCATATATTTT | CASSPPSGNTIYF
TRBJ2-3 | TRBV5-1 | NA | once | TGCGCCAGCAGCTTATTGAGCAGGGATTCAGATACGCAGTATTTT | CASSLLSRDSDTQYF
TRBJ1-6 | TRBV6-1 | NA | NA | TGTGCCAGCAGTGAACTCTATCAGGGCCCAGGGGCCCTCCACTTT | CASSELYQGPGALHF
TRBJ1-5 | TRBV30 | NA | NA | TGTGCCTGGAGTCTTGGACAGACCCTCAATCAGCCCCAGCATTTT | CAWSLGQTLNQPQHF
TRBJ2-3 | TRBV7-2 | NA | few | TGTGCCAGCAGCCCAAACAGGGCGGATACGCAGTATTTT | CASSPNRADTQYF
TRBJ2-1 | TRBV27 | TRBD2 | NA | TGTGCCAGCAGTTTCACTAGCGGGGGGGCGGGTGAGCAGTTCTTC | CASSFTSGGAGEQFF
TRBJ1-6 | TRBV7-2 | NA | NA | TGTGCCAGCAGCCAGGGTAATTTTGGATCACCCCTCCACTTT | CASSQGNFGSPLHF
TRBJ2-5 | TRBV4-1 | TRBD1 | NA | TGCGCCAGCAGCCAACGGACAGGGGCAATGACCCAGTACTTC | CASSQRTGAMTQYF
TRBJ1-5 | TRBV28 | NA | NA | TGTGCCAGCAGTTACAGGGTGGGACAGCCCCAGCATTTT | CASSYRVGQPQHF
TRBJ2-3 | TRBV2 | TRBD1 | few | TGTGCCAGCATCAGGGGGACGGTCACAGATACGCAGTATTTT | CASIRGTVTDTQYF
TRBJ1-4 | TRBV2 | NA | NA | TGTGCCAGCAGGAGGGGGGGGCCGACTAATGAAAAACTGTTTTTT | CASRRGGPTNEKLFF
TRBJ1-1 | TRBV7-2 | TRBD1 | NA | TGTGCCAGCAGCCTACAGGGGGCGCACACTGAAGCTTTCTTT | CASSLQGAHTEAFF
TRBJ1-2 | TRBV28 | TRBD1 | few | TGTGCCAGCAGTTCTGGGGAAGGGGGCGCAACTTTTGGCTACACCTTC | CASSSGEGGATFGYTF
TRBJ1-1 | TRBV5-6 | NA | NA | TGTGCCAGCAGCTTCTGGGGAGGGGAGGAAGCTTTCTTT | CASSFWGGEEAFF
TRBJ1-2 | TRBV2 | NA | NA | TGTGCCAGCAGTGTGTACAGGGAACATGGCTACACCTTC | CASSVYREHGYTF
TRBJ2-5 | TRBV4-3 | TRBD1 | NA | TGCGCCAGCAGCCAAACATGGGGACAGGGTCAAGAGACCCAGTACTTC | CASSQTWGQGQETQYF
TRBJ1-6 | TRBV5-4 | NA | NA | TGTGCCAGCAGCTTGGTCCAGGGGAGCTCCTATAATTCACCCCTCCACTTT | CASSLVQGSSYNSPLHF
TRBJ2-4 | TRBV30 | NA | once | TGTGCCTGGGAGTCGGAGGCCAAAAACATTCAGTACTTC | CAWESEAKNIQYF
TRBJ2-1 | TRBV9 | TRBD2 | NA | TGTGCCAGCAGCCCGCCGGGACTAGCGCGGGATGAGCAGTTCTTC | CASSPPGLARDEQFF
TRBJ1-4 | TRBV5-6 | TRBD1 | NA | TGTGCCAGCAGCTTGGTCGGCGCGGGACAGGAAAAACTGTTTTTT | CASSLVGAGQEKLFF
TRBJ1-1 | TRBV7-2 | TRBD1 | once | TGTGCCAGCAGCTCCAGGGGGTTTTCGGGGAACACTGAAGCTTTCTTT | CASSSRGFSGNTEAFF
TRBJ1-2 | TRBV7-2 | NA | NA | TGTGCCAGCAGCTTAGGAGTTAACTATGGCTACACCTTC | CASSLGVNYGYTF
TRBJ2-7 | TRBV7-8 | NA | once | TGTGCCAGCAGCTTAGTCGGCGGTCGATCCTACGAGCAGTACTTC | CASSLVGGRSYEQYF
TRBJ1-2 | TRBV5-6 | NA | once | TGTGCCAGCAGCACTACACCTAACTATGGCTACACCTTC | CASSTTPNYGYTF
TRBJ1-2 | TRBV9 | TRBD1 | NA | TGTGCCAGCAGCGTCGGACAGGGATTAGCTAACTATGGCTACACCTTC | CASSVGQGLANYGYTF
TRBJ2-2 | TRBV7-9 | NA | NA | TGTGCCAGCAAAGGGCTAGCCCTGGCCGGGGAGCTGTTTTTT | CASKGLALAGELFF
TRBJ2-5 | TRBV19 | TRBD2 | NA | TGTGCCAGTAGTGCGTTTAGCGGGAGATTGGGAGAGACCCAGTACTTC | CASSAFSGRLGETQYF
TRBJ2-3 | TRBV6-4 | TRBD1 | few | TGTGCCAGCAGTGGGGGGACAGGGAGGACAGATACGCAGTATTTT | CASSGGTGRTDTQYF
TRBJ2-2 | TRBV5-1 | TRBD2 | NA | TGCGCCAGCAGCCTCGAGCGGGGGCGGAGCACCGGGGAGCTGTTTTTT | CASSLERGRSTGELFF
TRBJ2-3 | TRBV2 | TRBD2 | NA | TGTGCCAGCAGTGGGACTAGCGGGTATAGCACAGATACGCAGTATTTT | CASSGTSGYSTDTQYF
TRBJ2-3 | TRBV9 | NA | NA | TGTGCCAGCGCAAGTACTACAGATACGCAGTATTTT | CASASTTDTQYF
TRBJ1-3 | TRBV5-1 | NA | NA | TGCGCCAGCAGCTTGGACGGGTCCGGAAACACCATATATTTT | CASSLDGSGNTIYF
TRBJ2-2 | TRBV25-1 | TRBD2 | once | TGTGCCAGCAGTCTGACTAGCGGGAGATTCGGGGAGCTGTTTTTT | CASSLTSGRFGELFF
TRBJ2-1 | TRBV27 | NA | few | TGTGCCAGCACTTGGAGCGGGGAGCAGTTCTTC | CASTWSGEQFF
TRBJ1-6 | TRBV2 | TRBD1 | few | TGTGCCAGCAGCGCCGGGACAGGGGACTCACCCCTCCACTTT | CASSAGTGDSPLHF
TRBJ2-1 | TRBV28 | NA | NA | TGTGCCAGCAGCAGATCAGATGAGCAGTTCTTC | CASSRSDEQFF
TRBJ2-1 | TRBV5-6 | TRBD2 | NA | TGTGCCAGCAGCCGGATCACTAGCGGGAGTCGGAATGAGCAGTTCTTC | CASSRITSGSRNEQFF
TRBJ2-7 | TRBV28 | NA | NA | TGTGCCAGCAGTCCGCGGACACCGCCCTACGAGCAGTACTTC | CASSPRTPPYEQYF
TRBJ2-3 | TRBV29-1 | TRBD1 | NA | TGCAGCGGCGATGCGGGACAGGGGCCAGATACGCAGTATTTT | CSGDAGQGPDTQYF